The T cell receptor (beta chain) described here comes from a study of blood T cell repertoires in COVID-19. Looking at the study overall: The study drew acute and convalescent COVID-19 samples from the United States, Italy and Spain. Sources were T cells, B-cell-depleted T cells, or PBMCs; the material itself was cDNA or gDNA.

In the study's own analysis: Nucleated cell counts were estimated from reference gene primer amplification. Assay: immunoSEQ multiplex PCR; the TCRdb copy retains only in-frame clones and omits some. Clonal size and the V and J genes are those of that table, whereas D and trimming came from the DNA. The repertoire has 200,000 to 250,000 clones, over 75% of them found once; the top ten carry 2.1%. The germline gives CDR1 KGHSH, CDR2 LQKENI. The CDR3 is made up of 14 amino acids. The ends lost 2 bases at V and 9 bases at J; junction bases unmatched: 3. The sequencing sample was made of peripheral blood. The TCR sequence derives from a middle-aged woman who had recovered from COVID-19. V is TRBV18 and J is TRBJ1-6; 8 positions agree with TRBD1. The CDR3 sequence: CASSPDGQGSPLHF. DNA of the CDR3: TGTGCCAGCTCACCAGATGGACAGGGTTCACCCCTCCACTTT.